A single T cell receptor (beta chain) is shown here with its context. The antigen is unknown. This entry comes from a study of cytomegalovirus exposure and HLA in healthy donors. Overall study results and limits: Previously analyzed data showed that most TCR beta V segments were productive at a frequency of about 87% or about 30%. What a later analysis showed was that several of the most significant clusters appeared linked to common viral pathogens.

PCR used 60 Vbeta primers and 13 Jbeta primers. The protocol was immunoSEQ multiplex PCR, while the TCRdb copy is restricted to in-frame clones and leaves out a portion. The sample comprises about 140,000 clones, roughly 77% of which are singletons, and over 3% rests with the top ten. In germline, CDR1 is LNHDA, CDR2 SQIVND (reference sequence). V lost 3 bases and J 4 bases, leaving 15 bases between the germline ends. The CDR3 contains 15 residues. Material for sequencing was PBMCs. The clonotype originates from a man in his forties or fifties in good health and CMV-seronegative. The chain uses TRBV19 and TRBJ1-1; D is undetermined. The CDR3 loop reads CASSISNSRGTEAFF. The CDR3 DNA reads TGTGCCAGTAGTATTTCTAATTCCCGGGGCACTGAAGCTTTCTTT.